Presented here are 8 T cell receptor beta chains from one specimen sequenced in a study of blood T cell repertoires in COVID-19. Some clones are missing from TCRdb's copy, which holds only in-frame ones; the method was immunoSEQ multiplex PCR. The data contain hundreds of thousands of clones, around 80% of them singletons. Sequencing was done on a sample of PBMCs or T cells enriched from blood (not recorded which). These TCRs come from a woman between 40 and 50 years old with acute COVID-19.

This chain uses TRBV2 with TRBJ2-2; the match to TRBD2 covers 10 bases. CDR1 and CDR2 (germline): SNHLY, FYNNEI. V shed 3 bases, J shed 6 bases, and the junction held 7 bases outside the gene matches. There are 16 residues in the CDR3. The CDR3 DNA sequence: TGTGCCAGCAGTGACTCTCGAGCGGGGGGGTCCGGGGAGCTGTTTTTT. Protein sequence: CASSDSRAGGSGELFF.

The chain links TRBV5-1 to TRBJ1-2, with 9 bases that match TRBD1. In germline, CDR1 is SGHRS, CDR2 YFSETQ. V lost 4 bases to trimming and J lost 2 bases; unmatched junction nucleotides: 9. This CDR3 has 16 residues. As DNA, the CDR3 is TGCGCCAGCAGCCCGGGGGGGACAGGGAAGAACTATGGCTACACCTTC. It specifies CASSPGGTGKNYGYTF.

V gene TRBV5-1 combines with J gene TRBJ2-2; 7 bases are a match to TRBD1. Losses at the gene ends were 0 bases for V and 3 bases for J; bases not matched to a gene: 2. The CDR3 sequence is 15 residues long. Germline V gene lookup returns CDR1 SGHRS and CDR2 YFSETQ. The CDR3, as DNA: TGCGCCAGCAGCTTGGACAGGGGCGACACCGGGGAGCTGTTTTTT. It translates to CASSLDRGDTGELFF. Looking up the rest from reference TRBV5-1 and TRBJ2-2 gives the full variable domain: KAGVTQTPRYLIKTRGQQVTLSCSPISGHRSVSWYQQTPGQGLQFLFEYFSETQRNKGNFPGRFSGRQFSNSRSEMNVSTLELGDSALYLCASSLDRGDTGELFFGEGSRLTVL.

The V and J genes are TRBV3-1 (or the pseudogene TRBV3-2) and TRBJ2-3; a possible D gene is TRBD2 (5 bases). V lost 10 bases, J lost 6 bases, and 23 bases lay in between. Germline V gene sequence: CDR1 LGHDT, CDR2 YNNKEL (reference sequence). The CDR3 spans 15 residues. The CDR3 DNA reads TGTGCCACCTACTCCTACAGCGGACCCTGGGATACGCAGTATTTT. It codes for CATYSYSGPWDTQYF.

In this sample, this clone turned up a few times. The CDR3 DNA reads as TGTGCCAGCAGCTTGGACCAGGGGGCAAATCAGCCCCAGCATTTT. Its protein product is CASSLDQGANQPQHF. V is TRBV5-4 and J is TRBJ1-5; TRBD1 matches at 8 bases. CDR1 is SGHNT and CDR2 is YYREEE in the germline V gene (reference sequence). Trimming at V came to 0 bases and at J to 4 bases, leaving 3 bases not matched to a gene. The length of the CDR3 is 15 residues.

CDR3: CASRYKGRNEKLFF. CDR3 DNA: TGTGCCAGTAGGTACAAGGGGAGGAATGAAAAACTGTTTTTT. This sequence joins TRBV19 and TRBJ1-4, with D possibly being TRBD1 (5 bases). The CDR3 length is 14 residues. V lost 6 bases to trimming and J lost 5 bases, with 13 bases between them. Germline V gene lookup returns CDR1 LNHDA and CDR2 SQIVND (reference sequence).

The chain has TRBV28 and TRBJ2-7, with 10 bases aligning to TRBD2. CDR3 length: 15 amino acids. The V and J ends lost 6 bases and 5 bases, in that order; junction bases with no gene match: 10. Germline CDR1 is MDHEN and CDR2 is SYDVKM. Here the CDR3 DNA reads TGTGCCAGCAGCACGAGCGGGAGGGCCCTCCACGAGCAGTACTTC. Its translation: CASSTSGRALHEQYF. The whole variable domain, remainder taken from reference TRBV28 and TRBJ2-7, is DVKVTQSSRYLVKRTGEKVFLECVQDMDHENMFWYRQDPGLGLRLIYFSYDVKMKEKGDIPEGYSVSREKKERFSLILESASTNQTSMYLCASSTSGRALHEQYFGPGTRLTVT.

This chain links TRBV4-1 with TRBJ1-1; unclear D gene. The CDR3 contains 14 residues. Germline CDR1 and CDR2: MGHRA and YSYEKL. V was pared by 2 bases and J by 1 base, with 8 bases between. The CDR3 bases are TGCGCCAGCAGCCAATTCTGGCAGAACACTGAAGCTTTCTTT. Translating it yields CASSQFWQNTEAFF.